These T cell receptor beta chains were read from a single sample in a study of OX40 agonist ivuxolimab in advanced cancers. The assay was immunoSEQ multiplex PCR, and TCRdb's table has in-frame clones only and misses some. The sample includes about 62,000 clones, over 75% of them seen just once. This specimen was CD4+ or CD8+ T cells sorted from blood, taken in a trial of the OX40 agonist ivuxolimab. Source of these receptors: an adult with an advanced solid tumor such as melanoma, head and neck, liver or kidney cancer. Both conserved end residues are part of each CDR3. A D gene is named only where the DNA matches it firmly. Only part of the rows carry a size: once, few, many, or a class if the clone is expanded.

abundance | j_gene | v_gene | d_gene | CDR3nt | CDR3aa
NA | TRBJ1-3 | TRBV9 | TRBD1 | TGTGCCAGCAGCCCCCAGGGGGCCTCTGGAAACACCATATATTTT | CASSPQGASGNTIYF
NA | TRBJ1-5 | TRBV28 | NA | TGTGCCAGCAGTTTATTCCGGGGCCTCCGCAATCAGCCCCAGCATTTT | CASSLFRGLRNQPQHF
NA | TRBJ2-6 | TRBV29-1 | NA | TGCAGCGTTGTTTCAGGGACTGGGGCCAACGTCCTGACTTTC | CSVVSGTGANVLTF
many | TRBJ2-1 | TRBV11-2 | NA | TGTGCCAGCAGCTATGACAGGTCCTACAATGAGCAGTTCTTC | CASSYDRSYNEQFF
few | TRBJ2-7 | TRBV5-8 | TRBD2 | TGTGCCAGCAGCCCACCACCATCTAGCGGAACCTACGAGCAGTACTTC | CASSPPPSSGTYEQYF
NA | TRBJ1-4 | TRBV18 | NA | TGTGCCAGCTCACCACTGTCAGAATTTAATGAAAAACTGTTTTTT | CASSPLSEFNEKLFF
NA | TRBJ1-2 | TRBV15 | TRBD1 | TGTGCCACCAGCCACGTAGGGCCGGGACAGGAAAACTATGGCTACACCTTC | CATSHVGPGQENYGYTF
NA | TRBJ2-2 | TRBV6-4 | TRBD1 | TGTGCCAGCAGTGACACTAACAGGGGGCTCGGGACCGGGGAGCTGTTTTTT | CASSDTNRGLGTGELFF
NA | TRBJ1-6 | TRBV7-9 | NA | TGTGCCAGCAGCTTAGGGGATTCCGGGAACCGGTCACCCCTCCACTTT | CASSLGDSGNRSPLHF
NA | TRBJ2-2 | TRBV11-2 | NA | TGTGCCAGCAGCTTAACGTCAGGGAGTTTTAACACCGGGGAGCTGTTTTTT | CASSLTSGSFNTGELFF
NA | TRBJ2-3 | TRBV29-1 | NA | TGCAGCGTTGCTGACAGATCCACAGATACGCAGTATTTT | CSVADRSTDTQYF
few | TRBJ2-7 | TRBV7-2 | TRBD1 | TGTGCCAGCAGCTTGACAGGGACGGGGCAGTACTTC | CASSLTGTGQYF
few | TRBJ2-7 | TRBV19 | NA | TGTGCCAGTAGTACACTCGGGACGGACGAGCAGTACTTC | CASSTLGTDEQYF
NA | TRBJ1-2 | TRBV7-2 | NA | TGTGCCAGCAGCTCGCCTGGACAAACTAACTATGGCTACACCTTC | CASSSPGQTNYGYTF
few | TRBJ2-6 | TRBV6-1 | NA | TGTGCCAGCAGTTTAAGACAGGTTGGGGCCAACGTCCTGACTTTC | CASSLRQVGANVLTF
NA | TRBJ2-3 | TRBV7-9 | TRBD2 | TGTGCCAGCAGCTTAGTATATAGCGGGGGGAGCACAGATACGCAGTATTTT | CASSLVYSGGSTDTQYF
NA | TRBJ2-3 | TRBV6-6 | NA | TGTGCCAGCAGCGGGAATCATCGAAGCACAGATACGCAGTATTTT | CASSGNHRSTDTQYF
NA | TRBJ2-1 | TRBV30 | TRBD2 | TGTGCCTGGAGTGTACTAGCGGGGTCCTCCTACAATGAGCAGTTCTTC | CAWSVLAGSSYNEQFF
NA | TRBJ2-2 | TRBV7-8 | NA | TGTGCCAGCAGCTTCCCGGTGAACACCGGGGAGCTGTTTTTT | CASSFPVNTGELFF
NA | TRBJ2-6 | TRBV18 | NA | TGTGCCAGCTCACCCCTGAAGGGTCGGGCCAACGTCCTGACTTTC | CASSPLKGRANVLTF
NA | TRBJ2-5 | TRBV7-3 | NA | TGTGCCAGCAGCCCTAGTGGGGGCGGGGAGACCCAGTACTTC | CASSPSGGGETQYF
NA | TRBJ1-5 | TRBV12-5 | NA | TGTGCTAGTGCCTTGGGGGGGGCACAGGGCAATCAGCCCCAGCATTTT | CASALGGAQGNQPQHF
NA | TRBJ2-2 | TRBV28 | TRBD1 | TGTGCCAACCGACAGGGGGCGACCGGGGAGCTGTTTTTT | CANRQGATGELFF
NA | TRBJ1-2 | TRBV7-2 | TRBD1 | TGTGCCAGCAGCTTAGGACAGGGGTCCTATGGCTACACCTTC | CASSLGQGSYGYTF
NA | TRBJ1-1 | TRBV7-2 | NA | TGTGCCAGCAGCTTAGGGGGCACAGGGAAGAACACTGAAGCTTTCTTT | CASSLGGTGKNTEAFF
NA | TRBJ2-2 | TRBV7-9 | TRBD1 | TGTGCCAGCAGCTTAGACAGGGGAATCACCGGGGAGCTGTTTTTT | CASSLDRGITGELFF
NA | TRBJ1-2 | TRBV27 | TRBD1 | TGTGCCAGCAGTCCCCGACAGGGACATGGCTACACCTTC | CASSPRQGHGYTF
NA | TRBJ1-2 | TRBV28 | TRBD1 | TGTGCCAGCAGTTTACCGTCCCTTGGGACAGCCTCCTTC | CASSLPSLGTASF
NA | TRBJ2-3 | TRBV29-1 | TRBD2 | TGCAGCGCCCAAAGGAGCGGGGGGACTCGTAGTGCAGATACGCAGTATTTT | CSAQRSGGTRSADTQYF
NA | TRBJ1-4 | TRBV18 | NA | TGTGCCAGCTCGGACCCGAGAACTCGCGAAAAACTGTTTTTT | CASSDPRTREKLFF
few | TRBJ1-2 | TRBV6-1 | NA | TGTGCCAGCAGTGACACCAGCTACACCTTC | CASSDTSYTF
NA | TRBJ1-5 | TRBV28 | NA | TGTGCCAGCAGAAATGGCAGGGAGGGTAGCAATCAGCCCCAGCATTTT | CASRNGREGSNQPQHF
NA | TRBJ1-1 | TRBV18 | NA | TGTGCCAGCTCAGGGGCGGTGAACACTGAAGCTTTCTTT | CASSGAVNTEAFF
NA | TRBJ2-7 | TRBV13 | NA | TGTGCCAGCAGCGAGGGGGGTCGTGGTTCTGGCGAGCAGTACTTC | CASSEGGRGSGEQYF
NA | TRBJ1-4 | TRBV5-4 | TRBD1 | TGTGCCAGCAGTACCGGGACAGGGTCTCCAAAACTGTTTTTT | CASSTGTGSPKLFF
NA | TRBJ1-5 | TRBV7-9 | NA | TGTGCCAGCAGCTTAGCGCACGGGCAAACCCAGCATTTT | CASSLAHGQTQHF
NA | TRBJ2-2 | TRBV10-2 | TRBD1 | TGCGCCAGCCGGGACAGGGGGAACACCGGGGAGCTGTTTTTT | CASRDRGNTGELFF
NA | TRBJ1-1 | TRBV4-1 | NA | TGCGCCAGCAGCCAAGGGACCCCTCAGGGAATGAACACTGAAGCTTTCTTT | CASSQGTPQGMNTEAFF
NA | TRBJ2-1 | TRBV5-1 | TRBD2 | TGCGCCAGCAGCTTGCAACTAGCGGACTACAATGAGCAGTTCTTC | CASSLQLADYNEQFF
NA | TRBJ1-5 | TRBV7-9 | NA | TGTGCCAGCAGCTTCTATAGCAATCAGCCCCAGCATTTT | CASSFYSNQPQHF
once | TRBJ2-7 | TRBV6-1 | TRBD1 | TGTGCCAGCAGTGAAGGGGACAGGGAAATTTACGAGCAGTACTTC | CASSEGDREIYEQYF
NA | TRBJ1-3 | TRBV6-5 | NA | TGTGCCAGCAGTTACTCCCGGGAGGGAAACACCATATATTTT | CASSYSREGNTIYF
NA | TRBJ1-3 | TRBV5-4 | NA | TGTGCCAGCAGCGCAAGAGACAGAAGCTCTGGAAACACCATATATTTT | CASSARDRSSGNTIYF
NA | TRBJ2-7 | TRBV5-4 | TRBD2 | TGTGCCAGCAGCCACACCGGGACTAGCGTCTACGAGCAGTACTTC | CASSHTGTSVYEQYF
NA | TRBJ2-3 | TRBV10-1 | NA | TGCGCCAGCAGTGACCGACGGAGTCTCACAGATACGCAGTATTTT | CASSDRRSLTDTQYF